The 2 T cell receptor beta chains below all came from one sample that was sequenced in a study of shared clonotypes between healthy human individuals. Profiled with immunoSEQ multiplex PCR; TCRdb holds only in-frame clones, not every one. The sample includes 2,500,000 or so clones, around 90% of them seen just once. The material sequenced was naive CD4+ T cells sorted from blood. Stated subset: CD45RA+ positively selected. The receptors originated from a man between 18 and 35 years old in good health.

The chain has TRBV10-3 and TRBJ2-3, with 9 bases identical to TRBD1. The CDR3 has 16 amino acids. The germline V gene has CDR1 ENHRY and CDR2 SYGVKD. V was pared by 7 bases and J by 2 bases, with 10 bases of the junction left unmatched. CDR3 sequence (DNA): TGTGCCATCAATCCGGGACAGGGAAAGCCCACAGATACGCAGTATTTT. Protein: CAINPGQGKPTDTQYF.

J is TRBJ2-1 and V is TRBV7-9; 10 nucleotides align to TRBD2. V shed 3 bases, J shed 8 bases, and the junction held 1 base outside the gene matches. This CDR3 spans 13 amino acids. From germline, CDR1 is SEHNR and CDR2 FQNEAQ (reference sequence). The CDR3 here is CASSLGTSDEQFF. In DNA form, the CDR3 reads TGTGCCAGCAGCTTGGGGACTAGCGATGAGCAGTTCTTC.